The next 11 T cell receptor beta chains were all read from a single sample in a study of shared clonotypes between healthy human individuals. Assay used: immunoSEQ multiplex PCR; TCRdb lists only in-frame clones, some missing. The sample lists about 2.4 million clones, 80% to 95% seen once, with approximately 0.37% in the top ten. The sequencing input was naive CD4+ T cells from PBMCs. Subset of the sample: CD45RA+ positively selected. The receptors here all came from a man aged 18-30 years in good health. Some clones in this sample may be carry-over from other donors' samples.

The rearrangement joins TRBV7-9 to TRBJ1-4; 10 positions match TRBD1. In germline, CDR1 is SEHNR, CDR2 FQNEAQ (reference sequence). With V trimmed by 9 bases and J by 2 bases, 6 bases remained unmatched. This CDR3 has 15 residues. The CDR3 DNA reads TGTGCCAGTCGGACAGGGGGATCTACTAATGAAAAACTGTTTTTT. It is translated as CASRTGGSTNEKLFF. Variable domain in full (rest from reference TRBV7-9 and TRBJ1-4): DTGVSQNPRHKITKRGQNVTFRCDPISEHNRLYWYRQTLGQGPEFLTYFQNEAQLEKSRLLSDRFSAERPKGSFSTLEIQRTEQGDSAMYLCASRTGGSTNEKLFFGSGTQLSVL.

V usage is TRBV11-2 and J usage is TRBJ2-2; 8 bases line up with TRBD1. V lost 1 base and J lost 4; bases outside the gene matches: 8. The CDR3 contains 17 residues. Germline V lookup: CDR1 SGHAT, CDR2 FQNNGV. This CDR3 reads CASSLGAGGYGTGELFF. The CDR3 DNA reads as TGTGCCAGCAGCTTAGGGGCAGGGGGCTATGGCACCGGGGAGCTGTTTTTT.

The table lists this clone with a count of one. This rearrangement joins TRBV9 to TRBJ2-7, with 9 bases matching TRBD2. The CDR3 length is 17 residues. Germline CDR1 and CDR2: SGDLS and YYNGEE. V dropped 1 base and J dropped 6; count of bases not matched to a gene: 14. Here the CDR3 DNA reads TGTGCCAGCAGCGTACTTTCAAGAGCTAGCGGGGTGGGCGAGCAGTACTTC. It translates to CASSVLSRASGVGEQYF.

The chain carries TRBV7-2 and TRBJ2-3; D is uncertain. This CDR3 has 14 residues. From germline, CDR1 is SGHTA and CDR2 FQGNSA. Deletions cut 6 bases from V and 5 bases from J, with 15 bases between. CDR3 nucleotides: TGTGCCAGCAGGGGCCCCTGGCGGAGAGATACGCAGTATTTT. This translates into CASRGPWRRDTQYF.

This clone is a singleton in its sample. The rearrangement links TRBV6-5 to TRBJ1-2; D gene ambiguous. Per the germline V gene, CDR1 is MNHEY and CDR2 is SVGAGI. The CDR3 length is 13 residues. V lost 10 bases to trimming and J lost 2 bases, with 14 bases between them. DNA of the CDR3: TGTGCCACCAAACTGGACGCGAACTATGGCTACACCTTC. Its translation is CATKLDANYGYTF.

The CDR3 nucleotides read TGTGCCAGCAGCTTAGAGGGGAAACAGCCCCAGCATTTT. Protein sequence: CASSLEGKQPQHF. The chain links TRBV7-6 to TRBJ1-5; D possibly corresponds to TRBD1 (5 bases). V was clipped by 1 base and J by 7 bases, with 8 bases between them. CDR1 and CDR2 (germline): SGHVS, FNYEAQ. The CDR3 runs 13 residues.

The chain recombines TRBV7-9 with TRBJ2-2, with TRBD2 as a possible D gene (5 bases). Germline-derived CDR1 and CDR2 are SEHNR and FQNEAQ (reference sequence). The CDR3 has 13 residues. V was pared by 1 base and J by 7 bases, with 7 bases between. The CDR3 here is CASSLVGVGELFF. CDR3 sequence (DNA): TGTGCCAGCAGCTTAGTCGGGGTCGGGGAGCTGTTTTTT.

This clone was picked up one time. Distinct nucleotide sequences in the sample also encode this CDR3. The chain's CDR3 is CASSSGSVDTGELFF. CDR3 coding DNA: TGCGCCAGCAGCTCCGGGTCAGTCGACACCGGGGAGCTGTTTTTT. This rearrangement joins TRBV5-1 to TRBJ2-2; D not certain. The ends were cut back, 3 bases at V and 3 bases at J, with 12 bases in the middle. In germline, CDR1 is SGHRS, CDR2 YFSETQ. This CDR3 is 15 amino acids long.

This clone appeared once. This CDR3 is CASSKQTGSSYEQYF. In nucleotides, the CDR3 is TGTGCCAGCAGCAAACAGACAGGGAGCTCCTACGAGCAGTACTTC. The rearrangement uses TRBV7-9 and TRBJ2-7; 7 nucleotides match TRBD1. Germline values: CDR1 SEHNR, CDR2 FQNEAQ (reference sequence). The CDR3 is made up of 15 amino acids. The V segment lost 5 bases and the J segment 0 bases; nucleotides outside the gene matches: 7.

V is TRBV19 and J is TRBJ2-5; maybe TRBD2 (6 bases). V was shortened by 8 bases and J by 4 bases, with 11 bases between the two germline ends. The CDR3 is made up of 12 amino acids. Germline assignment: CDR1 LNHDA and CDR2 SQIVND (reference sequence). CDR3 sequence (DNA): TGTGCCAGTGAGGGAGGAGCAGAGACCCAGTACTTC. It translates to CASEGGAETQYF.

The chain is built from TRBV5-1 and TRBJ2-1; tentative D call: TRBD2 (6 bases). The CDR3 has 15 amino acids. The V and J ends lost 3 bases and 5 bases respectively, with 15 bases between them. Germline assignment: CDR1 SGHRS and CDR2 YFSETQ. CDR3 sequence (DNA): TGCGCCAGCAGCTCCCCTAGCGCTAGCAACAATGAGCAGTTCTTC. Translated: CASSSPSASNNEQFF. Supplemented by reference TRBV5-1 and TRBJ2-1, the full variable domain reads KAGVTQTPRYLIKTRGQQVTLSCSPISGHRSVSWYQQTPGQGLQFLFEYFSETQRNKGNFPGRFSGRQFSNSRSEMNVSTLELGDSALYLCASSSPSASNNEQFFGPGTRLTVL.